The next 31 T cell receptor beta chains were all read from a single sample in a study of T-cell memory formation after mild COVID-19. TCRdb re-analysed the 5' RACE reads in MiXCR, keeping a single row per CDR3 protein. This sample yields 350,000 or so distinct CDR3 sequences, of which 20% to 25% are seen a single time; about 12% belongs to the top ten. The material sequenced was PBMCs or a T cell subset sorted from them (not recorded which). These receptors all come from an adult woman who had mild COVID-19 (a few samples of this study predate the infection). Cell type and time point are not known.

The CDR3 coding sequence is TGCAGTGCTAGAGAGGGGGGCTACACCTTC. As protein: CSAREGGYTF. This sequence joins TRBV20-1 and TRBJ1-2; no definite D call. V was trimmed by 0 bases and J by 8 bases, leaving 4 bases between them. The CDR3 has 10 residues. The V gene's germline CDR1 is DFQATT and CDR2 SNEGSKA (reference sequence).

In this sample, this clonotype turned up a few times. The rearrangement joins TRBV5-1 to TRBJ2-7; a weak D match, TRBD1 (6 bases). Trimming took 0 bases from V and 4 from J, leaving 11 bases between them. Germline assignment: CDR1 SGHRS and CDR2 YFSETQ. The CDR3 sequence is 14 residues long. The CDR3 reads CASSLDRDRYEQYF. Here the CDR3 DNA reads TGCGCCAGCAGCTTGGACAGGGATCGGTACGAGCAGTACTTC.

The V gene is TRBV11-1, the J gene TRBJ2-5, with TRBD1 matching 7 bases. Germline CDR1 and CDR2: SGHAT and FQDESV (reference sequence). This CDR3 region has 14 residues. V shed 3 bases and J 5 bases; nucleotides not matched to a gene: 6. Here the CDR3 reads CASSLGPQGETQYF. The CDR3 region has the DNA TGTGCCAGCAGCTTGGGCCCACAGGGGGAGACCCAGTACTTC.

At least ten counts were recorded for this clonotype. The chain combines TRBV10-3 with TRBJ2-7; 8 bases align to TRBD1. The CDR3 covers 15 residues. The junction had 5 bases not matched to a gene; V was cut back by 1 base and J by 3 bases. Germline V gene data show CDR1 as ENHRY and CDR2 as SYGVKD. The chain's CDR3 is CAISEWQGAIYEQYF. The CDR3, as DNA: TGTGCCATCAGTGAGTGGCAGGGGGCTATCTACGAGCAGTACTTC.

V is TRBV3-1 and J is TRBJ2-3; D call uncertain. Trimming shortened V by 2 bases and J by 4 bases, and 7 bases separated the two germline ends. The CDR3 consists of 13 residues. Germline V gives CDR1 LGHDT, CDR2 YNNKEL (reference sequence). The CDR3 protein is CASSQIWSDTQYF. The CDR3 nucleotides read TGTGCCAGCAGCCAAATTTGGTCAGATACGCAGTATTTT.

This clonotype was detected ten times or more. The J gene is TRBJ2-3, the V gene TRBV2; D tentatively reads TRBD1 or TRBD2 (5 bases each). The CDR3 runs 15 residues. The germline CDR1 and CDR2 sequences are SNHLY and FYNNEI. The V end lost 6 bases, the J end lost 0 bases, and 13 bases lay between the germline ends. The chain's CDR3 is CASSAGTASTDTQYF. CDR3 bases: TGTGCCAGCAGCGCCGGGACGGCTAGCACAGATACGCAGTATTTT.

The chain links TRBV29-1 to TRBJ2-7; 10 bases match TRBD1. The junction had 9 bases not matched to a gene; V was cut back by 3 bases and J by 4 bases. Germline V gene data show CDR1 as SQVTM and CDR2 as ANQGSEA. This CDR3 has 15 amino acids. The CDR3 DNA reads as TGCAGCGTTGAGGCTTGGGACAGGGGATCGTACGAGCAGTACTTC. Amino acid sequence: CSVEAWDRGSYEQYF.

This clonotype was counted only a few times. The chain employs TRBV18 and TRBJ2-7; 9 bases map to TRBD1. The V gene end was trimmed by 3 bases and the J gene end by 1 base; junction bases not matched to a gene: 4. From germline, CDR1 is KGHSH and CDR2 LQKENI. CDR3 size: 15 residues. CDR3 sequence: CASSPWDRASYEQYF. The CDR3 DNA follows: TGTGCCAGCTCACCGTGGGACAGGGCGTCCTACGAGCAGTACTTC.

J is TRBJ2-2 and V is TRBV7-2; D is possibly TRBD1 (5 bases). Germline V lookup: CDR1 SGHTA, CDR2 FQGNSA. V lost 1 base to trimming and J lost 5 bases, with 8 bases between them. This CDR3 comprises 14 residues. The CDR3 reads CASSLEGVTGELFF. CDR3 nucleotide sequence: TGTGCCAGCAGCTTAGAAGGGGTTACCGGGGAGCTGTTTTTT.

This chain links TRBV20-1 with TRBJ1-1; D not resolved. The CDR3 contains 12 residues. Germline V gene data show CDR1 as DFQATT and CDR2 as SNEGSKA (reference sequence). V lost 2 bases to trimming and J lost 1 base, with 5 bases between them. In DNA, the CDR3 is TGCAGTGCTAGACGGGGGAACACTGAAGCTTTCTTT. Amino acid sequence: CSARRGNTEAFF.

This chain uses TRBV29-1 with TRBJ1-1; D is undetermined. The CDR3 loop spans 14 amino acids. Germline CDR1 and CDR2: SQVTM and ANQGSEA. V dropped 0 bases and J dropped 1 base, with 9 bases sitting between them. CDR3 protein: CSVEEPPRNTEAFF. The DNA for the CDR3 is TGCAGCGTTGAAGAGCCCCCCAGGAACACTGAAGCTTTCTTT.

The chain links TRBV12-3 or TRBV12-4 to TRBJ2-7; no reliable D call. Trimming cost V 5 bases and J 3 bases, with 8 bases left between them. The CDR3 is 12 amino acids. The CDR3 sequence is CASSPNYYEQYF. CDR3 sequence (DNA): TGTGCCAGCAGTCCTAACTACTACGAGCAGTACTTC.

This clonotype was counted at least ten times. The rearrangement uses TRBV3-1 and TRBJ1-5; 7 bases agree with TRBD1. Germline V gene lookup returns CDR1 LGHDT and CDR2 YNNKEL (reference sequence). The CDR3 is 15 residues long. Losses at the gene ends were 4 bases for V and 0 bases for J; bases not matched to a gene: 3. Here the CDR3 reads CASSRDRDSNQPQHF. Here the CDR3 DNA reads TGTGCCAGCAGCCGAGACAGGGATAGCAATCAGCCCCAGCATTTT.

This clonotype was detected only a few times. The rearrangement links TRBV18 to TRBJ1-3, with 8 bases matching TRBD1. Germline V gene data show CDR1 as KGHSH and CDR2 as LQKENI. With 3 bases clipped from V and 6 bases from J, the junction kept 7 bases outside the gene matches. The CDR3 is made up of 15 amino acids. Written as DNA, the CDR3 is TGTGCCAGCTCACCGTACGGACAGGGAGAAAACACCATATATTTT. Its translation is CASSPYGQGENTIYF.

The CDR3 region is CASRLVWVKGSTIFDSNQPQHF. CDR3 in DNA: TGTGCAAGTCGCTTAGTTTGGGTTAAGGGATCTACAATTTTCGATAGCAATCAGCCCCAGCATTTT. The J gene is TRBJ1-5, the V gene TRBV12-2. TRBV12-2 is tagged as a pseudogene. The CDR3 covers 22 residues.

This rearrangement joins TRBV12-3 or TRBV12-4 to TRBJ1-1; 11 nucleotides align to TRBD1. The junction had 3 bases not matched to a gene; V was cut back by 1 base and J by 8 bases. This CDR3 has 14 residues. CDR3 sequence reads: CASSLGTGGSEAFF. The CDR3 DNA sequence: TGTGCCAGCAGTTTAGGGACAGGGGGCTCGGAAGCTTTCTTT.

The gene calls are TRBV7-8 and TRBJ2-7; possibly TRBD2 for D (6 bases). V was shortened by 1 base and J by 3 bases, with 10 bases between the two germline ends. The CDR3 has 14 amino acids. The germline V gene has CDR1 SGHVS and CDR2 FQNEAQ. The CDR3 sequence: CASSLVTSSYEQYF. CDR3 bases: TGTGCCAGCAGCTTAGTAACTAGCAGCTACGAGCAGTACTTC.

V is TRBV11-1 and J is TRBJ2-5; maybe TRBD2 (5 bases). CDR3 length equals 15 residues. Trimming left V 3 bases short and J 3 bases short, with 14 bases between. Germline V gene sequence: CDR1 SGHAT, CDR2 FQDESV (reference sequence). CDR3 nucleotides: TGTGCCAGCAGCTTCCAAGCGGCAACAAAAGAGACCCAGTACTTC. Its protein product is CASSFQAATKETQYF.

The CDR3 DNA sequence: TGTGCCAGCAGTGATTTGGGGGTCGCTAATGAAAAACTGTTTTTT. Protein sequence: CASSDLGVANEKLFF. The chain carries TRBV25-1 and TRBJ1-4; tentatively, D is TRBD1 (5 bases). The CDR3 has 15 amino acids. Germline V lookup: CDR1 MGHDK, CDR2 SYGVNS. Deletions cut 3 bases from V and 3 bases from J, with 11 bases between.

This clonotype turned up a few times. V and J are TRBV20-1 and TRBJ1-5; 7 bases map to TRBD1. The CDR3 is 15 residues long. From germline, CDR1 is DFQATT and CDR2 SNEGSKA (reference sequence). J gave up 0 bases and V 4 bases, and 6 bases lay outside the gene matches. CDR3 sequence: CSATTGKNSNQPQHF. The DNA for the CDR3 is TGCAGTGCTACGACAGGGAAAAATAGCAATCAGCCCCAGCATTTT.

This clonotype was observed a few times. The J gene is TRBJ2-7, the V gene TRBV5-1; D remains unclear. This CDR3 is built from 14 residues. Germline V gene data show CDR1 as SGHRS and CDR2 as YFSETQ. V dropped 0 bases and J dropped 3 bases, with 10 bases sitting between them. CDR3: CASSLVPDLYEQYF. CDR3 DNA: TGCGCCAGCAGCTTGGTACCGGACCTCTACGAGCAGTACTTC. Supplemented by reference TRBV5-1 and TRBJ2-7, the full variable domain reads KAGVTQTPRYLIKTRGQQVTLSCSPISGHRSVSWYQQTPGQGLQFLFEYFSETQRNKGNFPGRFSGRQFSNSRSEMNVSTLELGDSALYLCASSLVPDLYEQYFGPGTRLTVT.

This clonotype was seen many times. This rearrangement joins TRBV5-8 to TRBJ1-2, with unresolved D. Germline V CDR1 and CDR2: SGHTS, YDEGEE. This CDR3 has 13 amino acids. V was shortened by 0 bases and J by 2 bases, with 5 bases between the two germline ends. Here the CDR3 reads CASSLERNYGYTF. As DNA, the CDR3 is TGTGCCAGCAGCTTGGAAAGGAACTATGGCTACACCTTC.

V usage is TRBV7-9 and J usage is TRBJ1-2; D is uncertain. V lost 6 bases, J lost 2 bases, and 13 bases lay in between. Germline CDR1 is SEHNR and CDR2 is FQNEAQ (reference sequence). This CDR3 comprises 14 residues. For the CDR3, the DNA is TGTGCCAGCAGTTCCATAGCGGGGAACTATGGCTACACCTTC. Its translation: CASSSIAGNYGYTF.

This clonotype was detected many times. The chain joins TRBV18 to TRBJ1-6; D call uncertain. The CDR3 is 14 amino acids. The germline gives CDR1 KGHSH, CDR2 LQKENI. V gave up 3 bases and J gave up 7 bases, with 10 bases separating them. CDR3 region: CASSPGQLNSPLHF. CDR3 DNA: TGTGCCAGCTCACCGGGCCAGCTAAATTCACCCCTCCACTTT.

In its sample, this clonotype was seen a few times. The chain links TRBV20-1 to TRBJ2-3, with unresolved D. In germline, CDR1 is DFQATT, CDR2 SNEGSKA (reference sequence). V lost 6 bases to trimming and J lost 7 bases, with 11 bases between them. The length of the CDR3 is 11 residues. The DNA of the CDR3 is TGCAGTGCCCCACTGGGATATACGCAGTATTTT. Its protein is CSAPLGYTQYF.

V and J are TRBV12-3 or TRBV12-4 and TRBJ2-7; TRBD1 agrees at 10 bases. This CDR3 is built from 16 residues. V dropped 6 bases and J dropped 5; count of bases not matched to a gene: 13. The CDR3 loop reads CASRIIDRGRSNEQYF. CDR3 bases: TGTGCCAGCAGGATCATAGACAGGGGGCGGAGTAACGAGCAGTACTTC.

This clonotype showed up many times. The rearrangement joins TRBV6-2 or TRBV6-3 to TRBJ2-2; 8 positions match TRBD1. Germline V gene lookup returns CDR1 MNHEY and CDR2 SVGEGT. This CDR3 has 15 residues. V gave up 6 bases and J gave up 3 bases; unmatched junction bases: 6. CDR3 sequence (DNA): TGTGCCAGCAGGTTGACAGGGGTGGACACCGGGGAGCTGTTTTTT. This sequence encodes CASRLTGVDTGELFF.

The genes are TRBV18 and TRBJ2-7, with D maybe TRBD2 (5 bases). This CDR3 region has 15 residues. Trimming removed 2 bases from V and 2 bases from J, with 13 bases in between. Germline assignment: CDR1 KGHSH and CDR2 LQKENI. In DNA form, the CDR3 reads TGTGCCAGCTCACCAATGGGAGCCGGAACCTACGAGCAGTACTTC. It encodes CASSPMGAGTYEQYF.

The chain combines TRBV3-1 with TRBJ1-2; a weak D match, TRBD1 (6 bases). CDR1 is LGHDT and CDR2 is YNNKEL in the germline V gene (reference sequence). V was trimmed by 5 bases and J by 8 bases, leaving 12 bases between them. The CDR3 runs to 12 residues. DNA for the CDR3: TGTGCCAGCAGCATCTCCGGGACAGGCTACACCTTC. It codes for CASSISGTGYTF.

The sample holds many counts of this clonotype. The rearrangement uses TRBV7-8 and TRBJ1-2, with D hard to call. Between the trimmed V and J ends, which lost 5 bases and 0 bases, there was a span of 10 bases. The CDR3 extends over 14 amino acids. Germline-derived CDR1 and CDR2 are SGHVS and FQNEAQ. The CDR3 sequence is CASSQRPTNYGYTF. The CDR3 DNA is TGTGCCAGCAGCCAGAGACCTACTAACTATGGCTACACCTTC.

This clonotype has just a few counts. This sequence joins TRBV5-1 and TRBJ2-3; 11 bases agree with TRBD1. Germline CDR1 is SGHRS and CDR2 is YFSETQ. The junction had 9 bases not matched to a gene; V was cut back by 3 bases and J by 0 bases. CDR3 length: 18 residues. The CDR3 protein is CASSSSRDRGLSTDTQYF. As DNA, the CDR3 is TGCGCCAGCAGCTCGAGCCGGGACAGGGGGTTGAGCACAGATACGCAGTATTTT.